These 9 T cell receptor beta chains were all obtained from the same sample, sequenced in a study of spatial heterogeneity in lung cancer. The time point denotes: sample taken at primary tumor resection. TCRs were sequenced from unsorted whole RNA of tumor, nontumor lung or PBMC. TCRdb re-called the 5' RACE reads through MiXCR, storing one row per CDR3 protein. This sample has 28,000 or so distinct CDR3 sequences; around 13% occur once, and the top ten carry under 30%. Specimen: PBMCs, collected at surgery. Receptors originate from a female donor with early-stage non-small cell lung cancer.

CDR3 bases: TGTGCCAGCAGCTTAGCGGTGGGGGTAGCGGGGTCTAGCACAGATACGCAGTATTTT. This codes for CASSLAVGVAGSSTDTQYF. The V and J genes are TRBV7-2 and TRBJ2-3; 8 nucleotides agree with TRBD2. The CDR3 is 19 residues long. Trimming cost V 0 bases and J 0 bases; bases outside gene matches: 11. Per the germline V gene, CDR1 is SGHTA and CDR2 is FQGNSA.

This clonotype was picked up many times. V is TRBV7-2 and J is TRBJ2-3, with 9 bases identical to TRBD2. Germline V CDR1 and CDR2: SGHTA, FQGNSA. V dropped 4 bases and J dropped 6; count of bases not matched to a gene: 5. The CDR3 covers 14 residues. The CDR3 loop is CASSSGLAADTQYF. The DNA of the CDR3 is TGTGCCAGCAGCTCGGGACTAGCTGCCGATACGCAGTATTTT.

This clonotype occurred a few times. The CDR3 reads CASSGGVSPGEQYF. The CDR3 DNA reads as TGTGCCAGCAGTGGGGGGGTGTCCCCGGGCGAGCAGTACTTC. The chain links TRBV28 to TRBJ2-7; 7 bases line up with TRBD2. The CDR3 runs 14 residues. The J segment lost 6 bases and the V segment lost 5 bases, leaving 10 bases of the junction unmatched. The germline CDR1 and CDR2 sequences are MDHEN and SYDVKM. Full variable domain (rest looked up from reference TRBV28 and TRBJ2-7): DVKVTQSSRYLVKRTGEKVFLECVQDMDHENMFWYRQDPGLGLRLIYFSYDVKMKEKGDIPEGYSVSREKKERFSLILESASTNQTSMYLCASSGGVSPGEQYFGPGTRLTVT.

This clonotype came up a few times. The chain uses TRBV7-9 and TRBJ1-4; D not resolved. CDR3 length: 14 residues. V dropped 3 bases and J dropped 3 bases, with 8 bases sitting between them. Germline CDR1 SEHNR, CDR2 FQNEAQ (reference sequence). CDR3 coding DNA: TGTGCCAGCAGCTTCGTCTCAGCTAATGAAAAACTGTTTTTT. It codes for CASSFVSANEKLFF.

The sample holds many counts of this clonotype. The rearrangement joins TRBV6-1 to TRBJ2-7; 8 nucleotides agree with TRBD1. CDR1 and CDR2 (germline): MNHNS, SASEGT. The CDR3 loop spans 13 amino acids. V was pared by 5 bases and J by 3 bases, with 3 bases of the junction left unmatched. In nucleotides, the CDR3 is TGTGCCAGCAGTCGGGACAGGATCTACGAGCAGTACTTC. This gives the protein CASSRDRIYEQYF.

A note on this clonotype: This may be a read error, as it is one base from a much larger clone. The chain recombines TRBV30 with TRBJ2-1; D gene unclear. This CDR3 has 11 residues. Germline CDR1 reads GTSNPN; CDR2 reads SVGIG (reference sequence). The CDR3 spells CAWVLGNEQFF. The CDR3 DNA follows: TGTGCTTGGGTCTTGGGAAATGAGCAGTTCTTC. Drawing the rest from reference TRBV30 and TRBJ2-1, the complete variable domain is SQTIHQWPATLVQPVGSPLSLECTVEGTSNPNLYWYRQAAGRGLQLLFYSVGIGQISSEVPQNLSASRPQDRQFILSSKKLLLSDSGFYLCAWVLGNEQFFGPGTRLTVL.

This clonotype was seen just once. A much larger clone sits a single nucleotide away, making a read error possible. Here the CDR3 omits its conserved ending phenylalanine or tryptophan, so a read error is the likely source. This chain connects TRBV7-2 to TRBJ2-7; the D gene is possibly TRBD1 (5 bases). Trimming left V 2 bases short and J 3 bases short, with 11 bases between. CDR3 size: 14 residues. Per germline, CDR1 SGHTA and CDR2 FQGNSA. The CDR3 loop reads CASSLFADSYEQYL. DNA for the CDR3: TGTGCCAGCAGCTTATTCGCAGACAGCTACGAGCAGTACTTG.

This clonotype was seen at least ten times. The V and J genes are TRBV10-3 and TRBJ2-7; D uncertain. The CDR3 has 13 residues. Germline V gives CDR1 ENHRY, CDR2 SYGVKD. V lost 4 bases and J lost 1, with 8 bases in between. The CDR3 reads CAISGGTSYEQYF. The CDR3 bases are TGTGCCATCAGTGGAGGAACTTCCTACGAGCAGTACTTC.

Ten or more counts support this clonotype. The chain combines TRBV2 with TRBJ1-1, with D unresolved. In germline, CDR1 is SNHLY, CDR2 FYNNEI. This CDR3 region has 11 residues. The ends were cut back, 9 bases at V and 2 bases at J, with 7 bases in the middle. CDR3 amino acids: CARRSNTEAFF. The CDR3 DNA follows: TGTGCCAGGAGGAGTAACACTGAAGCTTTCTTT.